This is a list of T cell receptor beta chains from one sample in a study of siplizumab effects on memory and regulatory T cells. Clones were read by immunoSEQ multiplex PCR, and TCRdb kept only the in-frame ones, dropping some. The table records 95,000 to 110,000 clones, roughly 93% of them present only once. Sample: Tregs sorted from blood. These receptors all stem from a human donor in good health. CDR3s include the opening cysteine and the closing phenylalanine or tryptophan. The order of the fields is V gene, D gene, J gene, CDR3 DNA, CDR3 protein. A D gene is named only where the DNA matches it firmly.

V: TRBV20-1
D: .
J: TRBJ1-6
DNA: TGCAGTGCTTCTTCGGGTATAATGCTCCACTTT
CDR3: CSASSGIMLHF

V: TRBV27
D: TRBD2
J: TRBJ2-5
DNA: TGTGCCAGCAGGCCCCGCGCGACTAGCGGAACTCAAGAGACCCAGTACTTC
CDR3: CASRPRATSGTQETQYF

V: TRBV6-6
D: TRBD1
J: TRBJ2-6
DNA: TGTGCCAGCAGTTATAAGGGGGCGGTTGGGGCCAACGTCCTGACTTTC
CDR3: CASSYKGAVGANVLTF

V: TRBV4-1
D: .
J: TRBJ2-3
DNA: TGCGCCAGCAGCCAAGATGTTCGGGGGGCGGATACGCAGTATTTT
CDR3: CASSQDVRGADTQYF

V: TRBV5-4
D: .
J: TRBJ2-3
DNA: TGTGCCAGCAGCGCCGGGACAATTAGCACAGATACGCAGTATTTT
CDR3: CASSAGTISTDTQYF

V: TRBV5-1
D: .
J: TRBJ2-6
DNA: TGCGCCAGCAGCTTGTTTAGGGGCTCTGGGGCCAACGTCCTGACTTTC
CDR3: CASSLFRGSGANVLTF

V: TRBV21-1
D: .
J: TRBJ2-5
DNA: TGTGCCAGCACAAGACAGGACCAAGAGACCCAGTACTTC
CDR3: CASTRQDQETQYF

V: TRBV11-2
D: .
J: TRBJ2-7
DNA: TGTGCCAGCAGCTTAGAACAGGGTAAAGAGCAGTACTTC
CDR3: CASSLEQGKEQYF

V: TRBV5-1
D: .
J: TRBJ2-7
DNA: TGCGCCAGCAGCTTGGACGGAGGTTCCTCCTACGAGCAGTACTTC
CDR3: CASSLDGGSSYEQYF

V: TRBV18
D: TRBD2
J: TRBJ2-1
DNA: TGTGCCAGCTCACCTAGCGGGTCCTACAATGAGCAGTTCTTC
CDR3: CASSPSGSYNEQFF

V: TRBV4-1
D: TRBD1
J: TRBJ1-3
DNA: TGCGCCAGCAGCGAGGGACAGGGATCTGGAAACACCATATATTTT
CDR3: CASSEGQGSGNTIYF

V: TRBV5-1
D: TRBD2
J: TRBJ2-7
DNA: TGCGCCAGCAGCCCCGGGACTAGCTCCTACGAGCAGTACTTC
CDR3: CASSPGTSSYEQYF

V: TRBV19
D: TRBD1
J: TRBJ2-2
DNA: TGTGCCAGTAGTATCGCACAGGGGGGCGGGGAGCTGTTTTTT
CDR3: CASSIAQGGGELFF

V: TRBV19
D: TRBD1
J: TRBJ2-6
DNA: TGTGCCAGCACGACAGGGGGTTTGGCTGGGGCCAACGTCCTGACTTTC
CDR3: CASTTGGLAGANVLTF

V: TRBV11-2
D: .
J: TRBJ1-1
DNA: TGTGCCAGCAGCTTAGTTACGGGGTTGAACACTGAAGCTTTCTTT
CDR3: CASSLVTGLNTEAFF

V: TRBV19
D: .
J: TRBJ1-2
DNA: TGTGCCAGTAGTATTTTCGGGGAGGTCTATGGCTACACCTTC
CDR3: CASSIFGEVYGYTF

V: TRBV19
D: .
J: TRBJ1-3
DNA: TGTGCCAGTAGTATAGCACCCACAGGCTTCTCTGGAAACACCATATATTTT
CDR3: CASSIAPTGFSGNTIYF

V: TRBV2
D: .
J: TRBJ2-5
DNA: TGTGCCAGCAGGCTCCTGGCGACCCAGTACTTC
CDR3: CASRLLATQYF

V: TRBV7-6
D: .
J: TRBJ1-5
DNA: TGTGCCAGCAGCCGGAACCCGGGTCAGCCCCAGCATTTT
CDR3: CASSRNPGQPQHF

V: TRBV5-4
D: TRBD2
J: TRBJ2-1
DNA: TGTGCCAGCAGCTTGGGAGGTCTAGCGGGCACCTACAATGAGCAGTTCTTC
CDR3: CASSLGGLAGTYNEQFF

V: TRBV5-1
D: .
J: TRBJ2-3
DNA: TGCGCCAGCAGTCCTGCCGCAGATACGCAGTATTTT
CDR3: CASSPAADTQYF

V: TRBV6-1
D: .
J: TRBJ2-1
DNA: TGTGCCAGCAGTGAACGGGATGAGCAGTTCTTC
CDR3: CASSERDEQFF

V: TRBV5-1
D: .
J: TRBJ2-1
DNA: TGCGCCAGCAGCCGTCCCCCGGGTCCCGGCAATGAGCAGTTCTTC
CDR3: CASSRPPGPGNEQFF

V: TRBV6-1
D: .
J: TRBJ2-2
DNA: TGTGCCAGCAGTGAAACTCTAACCGGGGAGCTGTTTTTT
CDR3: CASSETLTGELFF

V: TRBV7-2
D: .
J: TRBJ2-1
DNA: TGTGCCAGCAGCTTAGTTGTCAATGAGCAGTTCTTC
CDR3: CASSLVVNEQFF

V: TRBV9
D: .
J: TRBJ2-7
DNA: TGTGCCAGCAGCTGGGGGAGCTCCTACGAGCAGTACTTC
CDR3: CASSWGSSYEQYF

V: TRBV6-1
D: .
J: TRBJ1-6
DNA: TGTGCCAGCAGTGAGCTGGACCCAGGCGGGTCACCCCTCCACTTT
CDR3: CASSELDPGGSPLHF

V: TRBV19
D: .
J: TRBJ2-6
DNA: TGTGCCAGTAGTGTCGAGACTCCGGCGCAGTCTGGGGCCAACGTCCTGACTTTC
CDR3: CASSVETPAQSGANVLTF